Below are 17 T cell receptor beta chains sequenced from a single sample in a study of cytomegalovirus exposure and HLA in healthy donors. Produced via immunoSEQ multiplex PCR; TCRdb's table is partial and in-frame only. The sample lists fewer than 300,000 clones, roughly 90% seen once, with about 0.99% in the top ten. Sequencing was carried out using PBMCs. The source is a woman under 30 in good health and CMV-seronegative.

V gene TRBV7-2 combines with J gene TRBJ2-7; a possible D gene is TRBD1 (6 bases). CDR3 length equals 15 residues. Germline CDR1 is SGHTA and CDR2 is FQGNSA. Deletions cut 1 base from V and 7 bases from J, with 17 bases between. The CDR3 DNA reads as TGTGCCAGCAGCTTAGACGGGCAGGGGCTCAGGGAGCAGTACTTC. This sequence encodes CASSLDGQGLREQYF.

The chain combines TRBV25-1 with TRBJ1-2; no reliable D call. Germline CDR1 and CDR2: MGHDK and SYGVNS. Trimming stripped 1 base from V and 3 bases from J, with 15 bases between. The CDR3 has 16 amino acids. CDR3 region: CASSEFRGREDYGYTF. CDR3 coding DNA: TGTGCCAGCAGTGAATTTCGAGGGAGGGAGGACTATGGCTACACCTTC.

The chain uses TRBV27 and TRBJ2-3, with 7 bases lining up with TRBD2. V dropped 6 bases and J dropped 0; count of bases not matched to a gene: 9. Germline V CDR1 and CDR2: MNHEY, SMNVEV (reference sequence). The CDR3 consists of 16 residues. CDR3 bases: TGTGCCAGCAGCGACAAAGCGGGATCTAGCACAGATACGCAGTATTTT. This codes for CASSDKAGSSTDTQYF.

The V call is TRBV27, the J call TRBJ1-5; D remains unclear. This CDR3 is 12 amino acids long. Trimming removed 5 bases at V and 5 bases at J, with 7 bases between. CDR1 and CDR2 from the germline V gene are MNHEY and SMNVEV (reference sequence). The CDR3 DNA is TGTGCCAGCAGTCCTAACGATCAGCCCCAGCATTTT. Translated, it gives CASSPNDQPQHF.

This chain uses TRBV18 with TRBJ2-1, with D tentatively TRBD1 (6 bases). Between the trimmed V and J ends, which lost 0 bases and 10 bases, there was a span of 13 bases. The germline gives CDR1 KGHSH, CDR2 LQKENI. This CDR3 has 14 residues. The CDR3 sequence: CASSPPNRDREQFF. The DNA of the CDR3 is TGTGCCAGCTCACCACCGAACAGGGACCGGGAGCAGTTCTTC.

This chain links TRBV10-3 with TRBJ2-1; TRBD2 matches at 7 bases. The trim removed 5 bases at V and 4 bases at J, leaving 2 bases unmatched. CDR1 is ENHRY and CDR2 is SYGVKD in the germline V gene. The CDR3 totals 13 residues. This chain's CDR3 is CAISSSGYNEQFF. The CDR3 region has the DNA TGTGCCATCAGTTCTAGCGGATACAATGAGCAGTTCTTC.

The chain is built from TRBV7-9 and TRBJ2-7; tentatively, D is TRBD2 (6 bases). The V and J ends lost 5 bases and 0 bases respectively, with 14 bases between them. The CDR3 runs 15 residues. Germline V gene lookup returns CDR1 SEHNR and CDR2 FQNEAQ (reference sequence). In nucleotides, the CDR3 is TGTGCCAGCAGCCTAGGTAATAGCGGCTCCTACGAGCAGTACTTC. It translates to CASSLGNSGSYEQYF.

V gene TRBV18 combines with J gene TRBJ2-2; the D gene is possibly TRBD2 (5 bases). The CDR3 totals 15 residues. The V gene lost 4 bases and the J gene lost 1 base, with 10 bases spanning the gap. Germline CDR1 is KGHSH and CDR2 is LQKENI. The CDR3 is CASSHTGMNTGELFF. The DNA for the CDR3 is TGTGCCAGCTCACACACGGGGATGAACACCGGGGAGCTGTTTTTT.

The chain couples TRBV7-2 to TRBJ2-3, with 16 positions matching TRBD2. Germline CDR1 SGHTA, CDR2 FQGNSA. The CDR3 has 17 residues. After removal of 3 bases from V and 6 bases from J, the junction contained 6 bases not matched to a gene. DNA of the CDR3: TGTGCCAGCAGCTTCGGGACTAGCGGGGGGGCGGCGGATACGCAGTATTTT. Protein sequence: CASSFGTSGGAADTQYF. The full variable domain, completed using reference TRBV7-2 and TRBJ2-3, is GAGVSQSPSNKVTEKGKDVELRCDPISGHTALYWYRQSLGQGLEFLIYFQGNSAPDKSGLPSDRFSAERTGGSVSTLTIQRTQQEDSAVYLCASSFGTSGGAADTQYFGPGTRLTVL.

The chain uses TRBV6-5 and TRBJ1-2; D remains ambiguous. The V gene's germline CDR1 is MNHEY and CDR2 SVGAGI. The V end lost 6 bases, the J end lost 5 bases, and 13 bases lay between the germline ends. This CDR3 spans 13 amino acids. As DNA, the CDR3 is TGTGCCAGCAGCCGTACGTCGACTTATGGCTACACCTTC. Protein sequence: CASSRTSTYGYTF.

V and J are TRBV5-1 and TRBJ2-3; 10 positions match TRBD2. The junction had 4 bases not matched to a gene; V was cut back by 4 bases and J by 2 bases. CDR3 length: 15 amino acids. CDR1 and CDR2 from the germline V gene are SGHRS and YFSETQ. The CDR3 DNA follows: TGCGCCAGCAGCCTCGGGACTAGCGCCACAGATACGCAGTATTTT. Residues: CASSLGTSATDTQYF.

A note on this clone: The same CDR3 is also encoded by other DNA sequences in this sample. The genes are TRBV19 and TRBJ2-7, with 11 bases fitting TRBD2. The germline V gene encodes CDR1 LNHDA and CDR2 SQIVND (reference sequence). The CDR3 sequence is 15 residues long. V shed 3 bases, J shed 3 bases, and the junction held 4 bases outside the gene matches. CDR3 protein: CASSIGTSGIYEQYF. CDR3 bases: TGTGCCAGTAGTATCGGGACTAGCGGCATCTACGAGCAGTACTTC.

The chain links TRBV27 to TRBJ1-5, with 7 bases matching TRBD1. The length of the CDR3 is 12 residues. The V segment lost 5 bases and the J segment 9 bases; nucleotides outside the gene matches: 4. Germline V gene data show CDR1 as MNHEY and CDR2 as SMNVEV (reference sequence). The CDR3 DNA reads TGTGCCAGCAGTCCGACAGGGCTGCCCCAGCATTTT. Its protein product is CASSPTGLPQHF.

V usage is TRBV4-1 and J usage is TRBJ2-7; 13 bases are a match to TRBD2. The CDR3 is 16 residues long. V lost 3 bases and J lost 6; bases outside the gene matches: 8. Germline V gene lookup returns CDR1 MGHRA and CDR2 YSYEKL. The CDR3 reads CASSQPRLAGGSEQYF. The CDR3 DNA reads as TGCGCCAGCAGCCAGCCCCGACTAGCGGGAGGAAGCGAGCAGTACTTC.

V gene TRBV5-4 combines with J gene TRBJ2-6; tentatively, D is TRBD2 (6 bases). The CDR3 is 17 residues long. Germline CDR1 reads SGHNT; CDR2 reads YYREEE (reference sequence). The germline V and J ends were trimmed by 4 bases and 0 bases, with 14 bases remaining between them. This CDR3 is CASSRWDGGSGANVLTF. In nucleotides, the CDR3 is TGTGCCAGCAGCAGGTGGGACGGGGGCTCTGGGGCCAACGTCCTGACTTTC.

V and J are TRBV5-1 and TRBJ1-2; 9 bases fit TRBD1. Germline assignment: CDR1 SGHRS and CDR2 YFSETQ. V lost 0 bases, J lost 4 bases, and 1 base stayed unmatched. The CDR3 is made up of 14 amino acids. The CDR3 DNA reads as TGCGCCAGCAGCTTGGGACAGGGGGTCTATGGCTACACCTTC. It encodes CASSLGQGVYGYTF.

The chain uses TRBV4-1 and TRBJ2-7; TRBD2 is a possible D gene (5 bases). Germline CDR1 and CDR2: MGHRA and YSYEKL. The CDR3 sequence is 17 residues long. The ends were cut back, 0 bases at V and 3 bases at J, with 18 bases in the middle. The CDR3 DNA reads TGCGCCAGCAGCCAAGAACATGTCGGGGTGGGGAACTACGAGCAGTACTTC. Amino acid sequence: CASSQEHVGVGNYEQYF.